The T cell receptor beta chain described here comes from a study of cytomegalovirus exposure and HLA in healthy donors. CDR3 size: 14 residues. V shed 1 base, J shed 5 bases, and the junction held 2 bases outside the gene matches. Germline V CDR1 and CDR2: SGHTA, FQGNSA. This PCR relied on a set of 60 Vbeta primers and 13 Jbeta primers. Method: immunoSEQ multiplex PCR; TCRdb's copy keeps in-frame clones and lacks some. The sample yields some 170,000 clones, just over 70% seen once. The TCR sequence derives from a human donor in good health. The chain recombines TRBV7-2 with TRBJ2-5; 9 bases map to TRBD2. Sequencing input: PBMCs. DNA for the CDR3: TGTGCCAGCAGCTTAGGACTAGCGGCGGAGACCCAGTACTTC. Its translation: CASSLGLAAETQYF.